The entry below gives a single T cell receptor beta chain sequence along with its context. This clone's antigen is unknown. No clone much larger than this one lies a single base away; base qualities are absent. The data are from a study of tumor-infiltrating lymphocytes in localized non-small cell lung cancer (dated by TCRdb to 2020 to 2023). Context from the whole study: The cohort included patients whose samples were collected after neoadjuvant chemotherapy, as well as both smokers and never-smokers and several histologies. The paired tumor versus uninvolved lung comparison of immunoSEQ T-cell fraction included fewer than 65 patients. Each patient contributed resected tumor tissue and uninvolved lung tissue from the same patient, described as non-adjacent to the tumor. Flow cytometry, multiplex immunofluorescence, RNA-seq, exome sequencing and proteomics were applied to the same patients as TCR sequencing, which was one of several integrated assays. The overall ICON cohort comprised fewer than 170 surgical patients with localized non-small cell lung cancer whose tumors were resected. The research as a whole found: Assay coverage differed among patients according to how much tissue was available, so only a subset of the cohort had TCR sequencing. Different pieces of the same tissue were used for different assays, so technical variation could not be separated from intratumor heterogeneity. TCRbeta sequencing supported higher T cell infiltration in tumors than in uninvolved lung tissue, consistent with immunofluorescence CD3 counts. No difference in TCR-derived T-cell fraction was observed between the flow cytometry-defined immunotypes IM1 (good prognosis) and IM2 (poor prognosis). No association of tumor T-cell fraction from TCR sequencing with recurrence-free survival was found (p = 0.61).

Enrollment in ICON was initiated in 2016, and the last patient was enrolled in late 2018. In a subcohort of about 76 patients, fresh tumor and matched uninvolved tissue were collected for in-depth immune analyses, with TCR sequencing among those analyses. DNA for TCR sequencing was isolated from bulk tissue, and no cell sorting was done. The T-cell fraction in tumor and uninvolved lung tissue was obtained from TCR sequencing using the immunoSEQ assay. The study's processing was this. In the survival analysis, patients were divided into a high T-cell fraction group (upper tertile) and a low T-cell fraction group (lower two tertiles), and the two groups were compared using a log-rank test. Paired tumor versus uninvolved lung differences in T-cell fraction were tested with a signed-rank test. TCRdb's version of the immuneACCESS table is confined to in-frame rearrangements and falls short of the full clone set. An unresolved V gene accounts for under half of the shortfall where checked; the remainder is of unknown origin. Clone size and the V and J calls come from that table; the DNA yielded D and trimming. The sample records 9,500 to 15,000 clones, about 78% of which are singletons. Of the sample, approximately 4.2% falls within the top ten clones.

Per the germline V gene, SGHRS is the CDR1 and YFSETQ is the CDR2. Trimming leaves V shorter by 0 bases and J shorter by 2 bases, with the junction holding 2 bases beyond the gene matches. The CDR3 contains 15 residues, cysteine and phenylalanine counted. Only CDR3 DNA is held: 45 bases, read in frame from base 1. This clonotype was obtained from a human donor with non-small cell lung cancer. The rearranged chain carries TRBV5-1 and TRBJ2-7, with 10 central nucleotides matching TRBD2. The material sequenced was lung tumor tissue. At the DNA level, the sequence is TGCGCCAGCAGCTTGGCCGGGACTAGCGCCTACGAGCAGTACTTC. Its coded protein is CASSLAGTSAYEQYF.